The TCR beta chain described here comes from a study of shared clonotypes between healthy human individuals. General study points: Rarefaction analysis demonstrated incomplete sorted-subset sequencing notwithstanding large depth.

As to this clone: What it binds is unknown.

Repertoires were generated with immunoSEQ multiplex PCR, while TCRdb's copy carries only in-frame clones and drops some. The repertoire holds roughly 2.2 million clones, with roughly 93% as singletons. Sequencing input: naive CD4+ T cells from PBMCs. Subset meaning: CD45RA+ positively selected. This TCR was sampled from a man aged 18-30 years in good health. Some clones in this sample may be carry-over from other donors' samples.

CDR3 region: CASRTGTFNYGYTF. CDR3 DNA: TGTGCCAGCAGGACAGGAACGTTTAACTATGGCTACACCTTC. This rearrangement joins TRBV28 to TRBJ1-2; D possibly corresponds to TRBD1 (6 bases). Germline values: CDR1 MDHEN, CDR2 SYDVKM. Trimming took 6 bases from V and 1 from J, leaving 12 bases between them. There are 14 residues in the CDR3.